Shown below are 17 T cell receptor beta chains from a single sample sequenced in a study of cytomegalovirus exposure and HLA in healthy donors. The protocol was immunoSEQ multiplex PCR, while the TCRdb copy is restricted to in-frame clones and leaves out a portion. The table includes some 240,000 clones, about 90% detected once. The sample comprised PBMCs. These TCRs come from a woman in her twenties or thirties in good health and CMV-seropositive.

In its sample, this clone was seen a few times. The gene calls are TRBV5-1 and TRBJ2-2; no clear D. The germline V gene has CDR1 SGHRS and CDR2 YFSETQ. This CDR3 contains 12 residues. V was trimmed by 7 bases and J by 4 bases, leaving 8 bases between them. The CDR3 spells CASRIATGELFF. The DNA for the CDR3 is TGCGCCAGCCGAATAGCCACCGGGGAGCTGTTTTTT.

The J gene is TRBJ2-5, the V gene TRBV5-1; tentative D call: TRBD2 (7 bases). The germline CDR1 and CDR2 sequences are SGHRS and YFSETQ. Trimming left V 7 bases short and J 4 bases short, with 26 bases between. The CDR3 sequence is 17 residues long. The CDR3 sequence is CASAGAAGLGIGETQYF. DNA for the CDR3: TGCGCCAGCGCGGGGGCGGCGGGTCTAGGAATCGGAGAGACCCAGTACTTC.

CDR3 sequence reads: CASSVGGSTEAFF. CDR3 DNA: TGTGCCAGCAGCGTCGGTGGGAGCACTGAAGCTTTCTTT. V is TRBV9 and J is TRBJ1-1, with D uncertain. Germline V gene lookup returns CDR1 SGDLS and CDR2 YYNGEE. The CDR3 spans 13 residues. V lost 2 bases to trimming and J lost 4 bases, with 9 bases between them. Complete variable domain (other parts from reference TRBV9 and TRBJ1-1): DSGVTQTPKHLITATGQRVTLRCSPRSGDLSVYWYQQSLDQGLQFLIQYYNGEERAKGNILERFSAQQFPDLHSELNLSSLELGDSALYFCASSVGGSTEAFFGQGTRLTVV.

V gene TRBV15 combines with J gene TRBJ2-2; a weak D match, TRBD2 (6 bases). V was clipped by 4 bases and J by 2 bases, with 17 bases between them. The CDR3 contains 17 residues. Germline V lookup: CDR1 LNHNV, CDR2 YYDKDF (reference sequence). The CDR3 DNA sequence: TGTGCCACCAGCACTAAAGCCCCCGGGGGAAACACCGGGGAGCTGTTTTTT. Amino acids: CATSTKAPGGNTGELFF.

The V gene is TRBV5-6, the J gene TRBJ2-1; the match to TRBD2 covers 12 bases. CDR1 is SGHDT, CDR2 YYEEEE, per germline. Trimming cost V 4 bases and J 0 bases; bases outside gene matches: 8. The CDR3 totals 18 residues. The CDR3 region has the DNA TGTGCCAGCAGCCTAGGACTAGCGGGAACAAGCTCCTACAATGAGCAGTTCTTC. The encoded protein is CASSLGLAGTSSYNEQFF.

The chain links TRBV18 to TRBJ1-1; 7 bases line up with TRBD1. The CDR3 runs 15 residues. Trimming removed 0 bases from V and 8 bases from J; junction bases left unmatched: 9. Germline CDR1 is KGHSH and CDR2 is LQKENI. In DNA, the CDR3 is TGTGCCAGCTCACCACCTTCAGTCCGGGACAGCGAAGCTTTCTTT. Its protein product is CASSPPSVRDSEAFF.

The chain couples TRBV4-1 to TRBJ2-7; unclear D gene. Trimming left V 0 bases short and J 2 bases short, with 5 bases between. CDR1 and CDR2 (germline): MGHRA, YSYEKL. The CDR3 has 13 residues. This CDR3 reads CASSQDRAYEQYF. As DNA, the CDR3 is TGCGCCAGCAGCCAAGACCGCGCCTACGAGCAGTACTTC.

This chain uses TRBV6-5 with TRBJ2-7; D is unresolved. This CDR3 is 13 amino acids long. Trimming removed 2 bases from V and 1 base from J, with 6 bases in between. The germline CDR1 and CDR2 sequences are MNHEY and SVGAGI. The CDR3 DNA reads TGTGCCAGCAGTTACGGAGATTCCTACGAGCAGTACTTC. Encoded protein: CASSYGDSYEQYF.

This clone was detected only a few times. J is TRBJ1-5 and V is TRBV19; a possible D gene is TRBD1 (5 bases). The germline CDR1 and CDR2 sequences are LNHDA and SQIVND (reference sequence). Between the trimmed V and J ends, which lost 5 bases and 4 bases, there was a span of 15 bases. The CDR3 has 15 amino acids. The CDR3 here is CASSVRGEGNQPQHF. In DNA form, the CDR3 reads TGTGCCAGTAGTGTCAGAGGGGAGGGTAATCAGCCCCAGCATTTT.

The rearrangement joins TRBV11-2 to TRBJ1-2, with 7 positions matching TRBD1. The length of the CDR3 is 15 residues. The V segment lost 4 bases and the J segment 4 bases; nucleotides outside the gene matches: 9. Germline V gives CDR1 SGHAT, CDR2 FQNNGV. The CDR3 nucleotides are TGTGCCAGCAGCTCCTACGGGACAGAAGTCTATGGCTACACCTTC. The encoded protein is CASSSYGTEVYGYTF.

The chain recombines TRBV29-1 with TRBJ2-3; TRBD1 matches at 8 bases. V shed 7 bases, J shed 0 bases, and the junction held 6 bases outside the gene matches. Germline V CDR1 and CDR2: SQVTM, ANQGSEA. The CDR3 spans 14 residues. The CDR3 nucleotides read TGCAGCGCCCGGACAGGGACTAGCACAGATACGCAGTATTTT. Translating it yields CSARTGTSTDTQYF.

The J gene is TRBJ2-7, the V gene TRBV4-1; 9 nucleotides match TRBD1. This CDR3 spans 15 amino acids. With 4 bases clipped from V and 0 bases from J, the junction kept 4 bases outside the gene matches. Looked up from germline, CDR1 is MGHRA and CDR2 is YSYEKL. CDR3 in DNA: TGCGCCAGCAGCCTGGGGACAGGGAGCTCCTACGAGCAGTACTTC. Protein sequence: CASSLGTGSSYEQYF.

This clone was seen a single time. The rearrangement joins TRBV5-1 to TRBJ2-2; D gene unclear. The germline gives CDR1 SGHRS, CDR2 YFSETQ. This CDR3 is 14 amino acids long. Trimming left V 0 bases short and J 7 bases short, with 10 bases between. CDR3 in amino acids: CASSLDQRIGELFF. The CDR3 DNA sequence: TGCGCCAGCAGCTTGGATCAGCGAATCGGGGAGCTGTTTTTT. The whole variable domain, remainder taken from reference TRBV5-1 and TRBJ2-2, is KAGVTQTPRYLIKTRGQQVTLSCSPISGHRSVSWYQQTPGQGLQFLFEYFSETQRNKGNFPGRFSGRQFSNSRSEMNVSTLELGDSALYLCASSLDQRIGELFFGEGSRLTVL.

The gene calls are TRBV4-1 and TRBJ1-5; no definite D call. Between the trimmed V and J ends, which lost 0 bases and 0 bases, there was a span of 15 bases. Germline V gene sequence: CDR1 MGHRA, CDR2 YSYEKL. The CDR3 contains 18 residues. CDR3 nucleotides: TGCGCCAGCAGCCAAGATAATAGCCCCTTTGGTAGCAATCAGCCCCAGCATTTT. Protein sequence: CASSQDNSPFGSNQPQHF.

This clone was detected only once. CDR3 region: CASSQGPAGTGFYGYTF. Here the CDR3 DNA reads TGCGCCAGCAGCCAAGGGCCCGCCGGGACAGGGTTTTATGGCTACACCTTC. The rearrangement links TRBV4-1 to TRBJ1-2; TRBD1 aligns across 9 bases. CDR3 size: 17 residues. Trimming removed 1 base from V and 5 bases from J; junction bases left unmatched: 11. CDR1 is MGHRA, CDR2 YSYEKL, per germline.

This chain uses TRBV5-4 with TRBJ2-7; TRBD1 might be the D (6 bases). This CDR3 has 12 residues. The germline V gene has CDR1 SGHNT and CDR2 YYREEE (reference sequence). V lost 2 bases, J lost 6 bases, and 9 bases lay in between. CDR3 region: CASSFGQTEQYF. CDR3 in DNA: TGTGCCAGCAGCTTCGGACAGACCGAGCAGTACTTC.

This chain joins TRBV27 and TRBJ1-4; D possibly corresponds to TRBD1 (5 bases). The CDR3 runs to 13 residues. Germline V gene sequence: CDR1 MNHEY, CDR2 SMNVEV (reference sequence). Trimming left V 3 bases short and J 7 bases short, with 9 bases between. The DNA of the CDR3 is TGTGCCAGCAGTTTGCGGGGCGGTGAAAAACTGTTTTTT. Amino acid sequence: CASSLRGGEKLFF.